The clone carrying this T cell receptor (beta chain) came up many times. Its antigen is currently unknown. The entry originates in a study of neurological immune-mediated disorders. Study-level results: None of the CDR3 amino acid sequences of expanded clones were shared across subjects, and this suggested private repertoires in all groups.

With 10-nucleotide random UMIs, 5'RACE was used to make the cDNA. TCRdb itself ran the 5' RACE reads through MiXCR, one entry per CDR3 protein. In the table there are over 65,000 distinct CDR3 sequences, roughly 10% of which are singletons. The V gene end was trimmed by 4 bases and the J gene end by 1 base; junction bases not matched to a gene: 2. CDR1 is SGHTA, CDR2 FQGNSA, per germline. The CDR3 sequence is 16 residues long. The V gene is TRBV7-2, the J gene TRBJ2-5; 14 bases agree with TRBD2. Sequenced input: PBMCs. The source of this sequence is a man aged 45-65 years in good health. This chain's CDR3 is CASSSGLAGGQETQYF. CDR3 bases: TGTGCCAGCAGCTCTGGACTAGCGGGGGGCCAAGAGACCCAGTACTTC.